The next 19 T cell receptor beta chains were all read from a single sample in a study of identical twins. TCRdb re-derived calls from the 5' RACE reads in MiXCR, one entry per CDR3 protein. Of over 250,000 distinct CDR3 sequences listed, nearly 9.5% are singletons. These data were also reused for a study on yellow fever vaccine responses in identical twins.

The sequenced sample was CD8+ T cells sorted from blood. Receptor source: a woman between 18 and 29 years old in good health.

The chain combines TRBV18 with TRBJ2-5; 8 bases are shared with TRBD2. J was trimmed by 5 bases and V by 3 bases; bases with no gene match: 8. The CDR3 runs 15 residues. Germline assignment: CDR1 KGHSH and CDR2 LQKENI. CDR3 nucleotide sequence: TGTGCCAGCTCACCCGGACGGGGGGGATTGGAGACCCAGTACTTC. Its translation is CASSPGRGGLETQYF.

The J gene is TRBJ1-1, the V gene TRBV28; D ambiguous. From germline, CDR1 is MDHEN and CDR2 SYDVKM. Trimming took 5 bases from V and 3 from J, leaving 13 bases between them. This CDR3 contains 14 residues. This chain's CDR3 is CASSQTGRYTEAFF. The CDR3 DNA reads as TGTGCCAGCAGTCAAACCGGACGGTACACTGAAGCTTTCTTT.

This clonotype was seen at least ten times. The rearrangement uses TRBV15 and TRBJ2-1; D call uncertain. The CDR3 has 16 amino acids. The germline CDR1 and CDR2 sequences are LNHNV and YYDKDF (reference sequence). Between the trimmed V and J ends, which lost 3 bases and 5 bases, there was a span of 17 bases. In DNA form, the CDR3 reads TGTGCCACCAGCAGGCCACAGACTCTCCTAAACAATGAGCAGTTCTTC. Translation gives CATSRPQTLLNNEQFF. The complete variable domain, with remaining parts taken from reference TRBV15 and TRBJ2-1, reads DAMVIQNPRYQVTQFGKPVTLSCSQTLNHNVMYWYQQKSSQAPKLLFHYYDKDFNNEADTPDNFQSRRPNTSFCFLDIRSPGLGDTAMYLCATSRPQTLLNNEQFFGPGTRLTVL.

In its sample, this clonotype was seen a few times. The DNA for the CDR3 is TGTGCCTGGAGTGTAGGGTTCAGGGTCTACGAGCAGTACTTC. This sequence encodes CAWSVGFRVYEQYF. This chain uses TRBV30 with TRBJ2-7; the D gene is possibly TRBD1 (5 bases). Trimming removed 0 bases at V and 3 bases at J, with 12 bases between. CDR3 size: 14 residues. Germline V lookup: CDR1 GTSNPN, CDR2 SVGIG (reference sequence).

This clonotype was seen many times. This chain links TRBV28 with TRBJ2-3, with 8 bases matching TRBD2. Germline CDR1 reads MDHEN; CDR2 reads SYDVKM. Germline trimming cut 6 bases from V and 0 bases from J; bases unmatched to any gene: 5. This CDR3 is built from 15 residues. The CDR3 nucleotides are TGTGCCAGCAGAAGAAGCGGGAGTAGCACAGATACGCAGTATTTT. This gives the protein CASRRSGSSTDTQYF.

This clonotype came up many times. The genes are TRBV12-3 or TRBV12-4 and TRBJ2-7, with D perhaps matching TRBD1 (7 bases). The germline V and J ends were trimmed by 5 bases and 4 bases, with 21 bases remaining between them. This CDR3 has 16 residues. The CDR3 spells CASSPPSPGGSYEQYF. The DNA of the CDR3 is TGTGCCAGCAGTCCCCCGTCTCCAGGGGGGAGTTACGAGCAGTACTTC.

The rearrangement joins TRBV29-1 to TRBJ2-1; 7 nucleotides agree with TRBD1. Germline assignment: CDR1 SQVTM and CDR2 ANQGSEA. The CDR3 consists of 14 residues. After removal of 0 bases from V and 6 bases from J, the junction contained 5 bases not matched to a gene. CDR3 bases: TGCAGCGTTGAAGATCTTCGGGACAGCAATGAGCAGTTCTTC. This encodes CSVEDLRDSNEQFF.

For this clonotype: This may arise from a read error, as a much more abundant clone is one base away. The CDR3 region is CASSSIKDTQYF. CDR3 nucleotide sequence: TGTGCCAGCAGCTCGATCAAAGATACGCAGTATTTT. V and J are TRBV7-2 and TRBJ2-3; D is unclear. This CDR3 contains 12 residues. Trimming removed 4 bases at V and 5 bases at J, with 7 bases between. The V gene's germline CDR1 is SGHTA and CDR2 FQGNSA.

This clonotype has more than one count but fewer than ten. The chain combines TRBV10-3 with TRBJ2-7, with a weak D call TRBD2 (5 bases). This CDR3 is built from 13 residues. The germline gives CDR1 ENHRY, CDR2 SYGVKD. V was cut by 6 bases and J by 0 bases, with 9 bases left in between. The CDR3 spells CAISTGNSYEQYF. For the CDR3, the DNA is TGTGCCATCAGCACCGGGAACTCCTACGAGCAGTACTTC.

This clonotype was observed a handful of times. This chain joins TRBV6-2 or TRBV6-3 and TRBJ2-7; D perhaps matches TRBD2 (5 bases). This CDR3 comprises 16 residues. The germline CDR1 and CDR2 sequences are MNHEY and SVGEGT. Trimming left V 7 bases short and J 4 bases short, with 23 bases between. The CDR3 DNA reads TGTGCCAGCAATTTATCTCCCTCCGTCGGGGATTACGAGCAGTACTTC. This sequence encodes CASNLSPSVGDYEQYF.

This clonotype was seen at least ten times. The V call is TRBV11-2, the J call TRBJ2-5; D gene ambiguous. Germline assignment: CDR1 SGHAT and CDR2 FQNNGV. CDR3 size: 15 residues. V dropped 0 bases and J dropped 5 bases, with 13 bases sitting between them. CDR3 region: CASSLDGRVDETQYF. The CDR3 DNA reads as TGTGCCAGCAGCTTAGACGGACGGGTGGACGAGACCCAGTACTTC.

This clonotype came up many times. The chain couples TRBV4-1 to TRBJ2-1; tentatively, D is TRBD1 (6 bases). This CDR3 is 13 amino acids long. Deletions cut 5 bases from V and 7 bases from J, with 12 bases between. The germline CDR1 and CDR2 sequences are MGHRA and YSYEKL. Written as DNA, the CDR3 is TGCGCCAGCAGCTTCAGTACAGGGAATGAGCAGTTCTTC. It yields the protein CASSFSTGNEQFF.

In nucleotides, the CDR3 is TGTGCCAGCAGTTTAGGGCTAGCGGCCGAGCAGTACTTC. Amino acid sequence: CASSLGLAAEQYF. The chain recombines TRBV27 with TRBJ2-7; 7 bases map to TRBD2. Germline V gene data show CDR1 as MNHEY and CDR2 as SMNVEV (reference sequence). The CDR3 consists of 13 residues. Trimming took 2 bases from V and 6 from J; bases not matched to a gene: 4.

This clonotype has only a few counts. V and J are TRBV12-3 or TRBV12-4 and TRBJ2-2, with 11 nucleotides matching TRBD2. The length of the CDR3 is 16 residues. J was trimmed by 5 bases and V by 6 bases; bases with no gene match: 8. DNA for the CDR3: TGTGCCAGCAGCCCAACTAGCGGGAGAGGTACCGGGGAGCTGTTTTTT. The encoded protein is CASSPTSGRGTGELFF.

This clonotype was observed many times. A read error may account for a junction end that differs from germline. The chain joins TRBV7-7 to TRBJ2-7; weak D call: TRBD1 (5 bases). This CDR3 is built from 14 residues. Germline CDR1 and CDR2: SSHAT and FNYEAQ (reference sequence). The CDR3 loop is CASSFRWQGYEQYF. CDR3 nucleotide sequence: TGTGCTAGCAGCTTTCGGTGGCAGGGATACGAGCAGTACTTC.

This clonotype appeared many times. The chain is built from TRBV10-3 and TRBJ2-1; 8 bases line up with TRBD1. CDR1 is ENHRY and CDR2 is SYGVKD in the germline V gene. The V and J ends lost 3 bases and 8 bases, in that order; junction bases with no gene match: 9. The CDR3 has 15 amino acids. The CDR3 reads CAISDETGVWDEQFF. CDR3 sequence (DNA): TGTGCCATCAGTGACGAGACAGGGGTGTGGGATGAGCAGTTCTTC.

This clonotype was detected ten times or more. The chain joins TRBV10-3 to TRBJ2-2; D not certain. The CDR3 loop spans 17 amino acids. Trimming stripped 0 bases from V and 3 bases from J, with 14 bases between. Per germline, CDR1 ENHRY and CDR2 SYGVKD. CDR3 residues: CAISESDLMVDTGELFF. Here the CDR3 DNA reads TGTGCCATCAGTGAGTCGGACCTTATGGTCGACACCGGGGAGCTGTTTTTT.

The chain couples TRBV14 to TRBJ1-2, with D maybe TRBD1 (5 bases). Germline V gene sequence: CDR1 SGHDN, CDR2 FVKESK. Trimming took off 4 bases at V and 8 bases at J, with 14 bases between the two ends. The CDR3 extends over 13 amino acids. The CDR3 here is CASSLGPTEGYTF. The CDR3, as DNA: TGTGCCAGCAGCCTGGGACCTACCGAAGGCTACACCTTC.

This clonotype was seen a handful of times. The chain couples TRBV7-9 to TRBJ2-1; 9 bases map to TRBD2. CDR1 is SEHNR, CDR2 FQNEAQ, per germline (reference sequence). The junction had 4 bases not matched to a gene; V was cut back by 0 bases and J by 4 bases. The CDR3 has 16 residues. CDR3 DNA: TGTGCCAGCAGCTTAGCGTCTAGCGGGACTTACAATGAGCAGTTCTTC. As protein: CASSLASSGTYNEQFF. Drawing the rest from reference TRBV7-9 and TRBJ2-1, the complete variable domain is DTGVSQNPRHKITKRGQNVTFRCDPISEHNRLYWYRQTLGQGPEFLTYFQNEAQLEKSRLLSDRFSAERPKGSFSTLEIQRTEQGDSAMYLCASSLASSGTYNEQFFGPGTRLTVL.